Reported below is one T cell receptor (beta chain). Trimming left V 3 bases short and J 2 bases short, with 8 bases between. CDR1 is MDHEN and CDR2 is SYDVKM in the germline V gene. The CDR3 sequence is 14 residues long. TCRdb's copy holds only in-frame clones and misses some; the assay was immunoSEQ multiplex PCR. Of some 490,000 clones listed, approximately 83% are singletons. This sample stems from a study of blood T cell repertoires in COVID-19. The sequence came from a human donor in a cohort sampled during active COVID-19. J is TRBJ1-3 and V is TRBV28; possibly TRBD1 for D (5 bases). The specimen was peripheral blood. Here the CDR3 DNA reads TGTGCCAGCAGTTTCAGGGCCACTGGAAACACCATATATTTT. This codes for CASSFRATGNTIYF. Combining the CDR3 with reference TRBV28 and TRBJ1-3 gives the whole variable domain DVKVTQSSRYLVKRTGEKVFLECVQDMDHENMFWYRQDPGLGLRLIYFSYDVKMKEKGDIPEGYSVSREKKERFSLILESASTNQTSMYLCASSFRATGNTIYFGEGSWLTVV.